These 11 T cell receptor beta chains share one sample of origin, sequenced in a study of cytomegalovirus exposure and HLA in healthy donors. PCR involved 60 Vbeta and 13 Jbeta primers. Using immunoSEQ multiplex PCR, the repertoire was profiled, and TCRdb retains in-frame clones only, with some absent. The table includes approximately 260,000 clones, around 90% detected once. The sequencing input was PBMCs. The source of these receptors is a girl aged 2 to 10 in good health and CMV-seronegative.

The rearrangement joins TRBV7-9 to TRBJ2-3, with unresolved D. V lost 2 bases to trimming and J lost 3 bases, with 9 bases between them. The germline gives CDR1 SEHNR, CDR2 FQNEAQ (reference sequence). This CDR3 has 14 amino acids. The CDR3 coding sequence is TGTGCCAGCAGCTTAATGGCCCGAACAGATACGCAGTATTTT. This translates into CASSLMARTDTQYF. Based on the CDR3 plus reference TRBV7-9 and TRBJ2-3, the full variable domain is DTGVSQNPRHKITKRGQNVTFRCDPISEHNRLYWYRQTLGQGPEFLTYFQNEAQLEKSRLLSDRFSAERPKGSFSTLEIQRTEQGDSAMYLCASSLMARTDTQYFGPGTRLTVL.

The chain recombines TRBV9 with TRBJ1-1; maybe TRBD1 (5 bases). This CDR3 is built from 13 residues. CDR1 SGDLS and CDR2 YYNGEE come from the germline V gene. Trimming cost V 1 base and J 7 bases, with 11 bases left between them. The CDR3 nucleotides are TGTGCCAGCAGCGTAAATGTGGGGGGTGAAGCTTTCTTT. Protein product: CASSVNVGGEAFF.

V usage is TRBV5-5 and J usage is TRBJ2-7; 8 bases agree with TRBD1. Germline V lookup: CDR1 SGHKS, CDR2 YYEKEE (reference sequence). The trim removed 4 bases at V and 6 bases at J, leaving 9 bases unmatched. The CDR3 totals 14 residues. CDR3 DNA: TGTGCCAGCAGCCATCGGACAGGGAAGGCCGAGCAGTACTTC. It specifies CASSHRTGKAEQYF.

Turning to this clone: At one boundary the junction diverges from the germline segment, which might be a read error. The sample holds other DNA sequences that translate to the same CDR3. This sequence joins TRBV2 and TRBJ2-7; D call uncertain. Germline CDR1 SNHLY, CDR2 FYNNEI. This CDR3 comprises 11 residues. CDR3 coding DNA: TGCGCCAGCACTGATACCTACGAGCAGTACTTC. Translating gives CASTDTYEQYF.

This chain joins TRBV27 and TRBJ1-5, with D perhaps TRBD1 (6 bases). The V end lost 8 bases, the J end lost 2 bases, and 16 bases lay between the germline ends. This CDR3 has 15 amino acids. The germline V gene encodes CDR1 MNHEY and CDR2 SMNVEV (reference sequence). CDR3 DNA: TGTGCCAGCGCCGAATATTCAGGGGGCAATCAGCCCCAGCATTTT. This gives the protein CASAEYSGGNQPQHF.

This chain joins TRBV10-3 and TRBJ2-3, with 10 nucleotides matching TRBD2. Per germline, CDR1 ENHRY and CDR2 SYGVKD. The CDR3 extends over 18 amino acids. The ends lost 3 bases at V and 1 base at J; junction bases unmatched: 10. The CDR3 region is CAISEGARLAGGTDTQYF. The CDR3 nucleotides read TGTGCCATCAGTGAAGGGGCCCGGCTAGCGGGGGGCACAGATACGCAGTATTTT.

The V call is TRBV7-3, the J call TRBJ2-2; 8 bases match TRBD1. The CDR3 runs 15 residues. The ends lost 1 base at V and 6 bases at J; junction bases unmatched: 4. The germline V gene encodes CDR1 SGHTA and CDR2 FQGTGA. CDR3 in amino acids: CASSLIAGGAGELFF. The CDR3 DNA sequence: TGTGCCAGCAGCTTAATCGCAGGGGGCGCCGGGGAGCTGTTTTTT.

V usage is TRBV19 and J usage is TRBJ2-5; TRBD1 is a possible D gene (5 bases). The CDR3 is made up of 15 amino acids. The V gene's germline CDR1 is LNHDA and CDR2 SQIVND (reference sequence). The V and J ends lost 4 bases and 2 bases respectively, with 14 bases between them. This CDR3 reads CASSTQGNGQETQYF. Here the CDR3 DNA reads TGTGCCAGTAGTACCCAGGGTAATGGTCAAGAGACCCAGTACTTC.

The V and J genes are TRBV6-5 and TRBJ2-1, with 8 nucleotides matching TRBD2. Germline V gene data show CDR1 as MNHEY and CDR2 as SVGAGI. There are 15 residues in the CDR3. The trim removed 4 bases at V and 7 bases at J, leaving 9 bases unmatched. CDR3 nucleotide sequence: TGTGCCAGCAGTTCCTTGGCGGGAGGCGGAAATGAGCAGTTCTTC. Amino acid sequence: CASSSLAGGGNEQFF.

This chain joins TRBV5-6 and TRBJ2-1, with 9 bases matching TRBD1. Germline-derived CDR1 and CDR2 are SGHDT and YYEEEE. The trim removed 2 bases at V and 6 bases at J, leaving 6 bases unmatched. CDR3 length: 15 amino acids. CDR3 bases: TGTGCCAGCAGCTTCCCCGGGACAGGGTTCAATGAGCAGTTCTTC. Translation: CASSFPGTGFNEQFF.

V and J are TRBV7-8 and TRBJ2-1, with 9 bases fitting TRBD1. Germline trimming cut 4 bases from V and 4 bases from J; bases unmatched to any gene: 5. CDR3 length: 15 amino acids. Germline values: CDR1 SGHVS, CDR2 FQNEAQ. CDR3 nucleotide sequence: TGTGCCAGCAGCTCTCCGGGACAGGGTTACAATGAGCAGTTCTTC. It specifies CASSSPGQGYNEQFF.